The TCR beta chain under discussion was sequenced for a study of shared clonotypes between healthy human individuals. Genomic DNA of every subset was divided equally among multiple immunoSEQ plates. Profiling relied on immunoSEQ multiplex PCR, and the TCRdb table lists in-frame clones only, not all of them. The repertoire holds around 700,000 clones, with about three quarters as singletons. This clone was seen only once. The germline gene is not matched at one end of the junction; a read error may be the cause. This clonotype was obtained from a woman between 25 and 40 years old in good health. Sequencing was performed on memory CD4+ T cells sorted from blood. The subset denotes: CD45RA-negative fraction.

The CDR3 DNA follows: TGTGCCAGCAGTCACTCGGGACAGGGAAAGTACTTC. This translates into CASSHSGQGKYF. The chain uses TRBV6-6 and TRBJ2-7, with 9 bases matching TRBD1. CDR1 is MNHNY, CDR2 SVGAGI, per germline (reference sequence). This CDR3 comprises 12 residues.